The 24 T cell receptor beta chains below were found in one sample sequenced in a study of breast tumors, draining lymph nodes, adjacent tissues. TCRdb recomputed calls from the multiplex PCR reads with MiXCR, one row per CDR3 protein. The sample gives around 13,000 distinct CDR3 sequences, roughly half of which show up once; about 42% is in the top ten. Sequences were obtained from tumor-adjacent breast tissue. Every receptor here comes from a female donor with breast cancer. Some clones in this sample may be carry-over from other donors' samples.

As regards this clonotype: One end of the junction is discordant with germline, which a read error may explain. CDR3 bases: TGTGCCAGCGGAACAGTTAATCAGCCCCAGCATTTT. This encodes CASGTVNQPQHF. The chain couples TRBV5-1 to TRBJ1-5; D call uncertain. The CDR3 is made up of 12 amino acids. In germline, CDR1 is SGHRS, CDR2 YFSETQ.

This clonotype has at least ten counts. A junction end diverges from the germline sequence, so it may reflect a read error. V and J are TRBV5-1 and TRBJ1-4; D gene uncertain. The germline V gene has CDR1 SGHRS and CDR2 YFSETQ. CDR3 length equals 13 residues. The CDR3 here is CASSLMVGENLFF. CDR3 in DNA: TGCGCCAGCAGCTTAATGGTGGGTGAAAACCTGTTTTTT.

This clonotype has more than one count but fewer than ten. The V gene is TRBV7-9, the J gene TRBJ2-7, with D perhaps TRBD2 (6 bases). The CDR3 length is 14 residues. Germline V gene sequence: CDR1 SEHNR, CDR2 FQNEAQ (reference sequence). V lost 5 bases and J lost 2, with 13 bases in between. CDR3 nucleotides: TGTGCCAGCAGCACTAGCAGGGATCCCTACGAGCAGTACTTC. Translation: CASSTSRDPYEQYF. Complete variable domain (other parts from reference TRBV7-9 and TRBJ2-7): DTGVSQNPRHKITKRGQNVTFRCDPISEHNRLYWYRQTLGQGPEFLTYFQNEAQLEKSRLLSDRFSAERPKGSFSTLEIQRTEQGDSAMYLCASSTSRDPYEQYFGPGTRLTVT.

This clonotype was counted at least ten times. The chain is built from TRBV6-6 and TRBJ2-2; D could derive from TRBD1 or TRBD2 (5 bases each). The CDR3 extends over 14 amino acids. Germline CDR1 and CDR2: MNHNY and SVGAGI (reference sequence). V lost 5 bases and J 0 bases, leaving 7 bases between the germline ends. The CDR3 reads CASSGTSNTGELFF. Written as DNA, the CDR3 is TGTGCCAGCAGTGGGACCTCGAACACCGGGGAGCTGTTTTTT.

This clonotype is medium-sized within its sample. The CDR3 reads CASSFGDEQYF. CDR3 nucleotide sequence: TGTGCCAGCAGTTTCGGGGACGAGCAGTACTTC. This chain links TRBV12-3 or TRBV12-4 with TRBJ2-7; TRBD2 might be the D (5 bases). V shed 3 bases and J shed 5 bases, with 5 bases lying between them. The CDR3 loop spans 11 amino acids.

There are many counts of this clonotype. The rearrangement links TRBV13 to TRBJ2-5; tentative D call: TRBD1 (5 bases). The CDR3 is made up of 16 amino acids. Germline-derived CDR1 and CDR2 are PRHDT and FYEKMQ (reference sequence). Deletions cut 5 bases from V and 4 bases from J, with 20 bases between. Written as DNA, the CDR3 is TGTGCCAGCAGCCCCCCATTGGATGGGGCCGGAGAGACCCAGTACTTC. This encodes CASSPPLDGAGETQYF.

This clonotype occurred a few times. This chain uses TRBV2 with TRBJ2-7, with D unclear. CDR3 length: 13 amino acids. Germline V lookup: CDR1 SNHLY, CDR2 FYNNEI. The V and J ends lost 7 bases and 0 bases respectively, with 10 bases between them. The CDR3 here is CASTPGTSYEQYF. The DNA for the CDR3 is TGTGCCAGCACCCCGGGTACCTCCTACGAGCAGTACTTC.

V and J are TRBV7-9 and TRBJ1-4; 7 nucleotides line up with TRBD1. Germline loops: CDR1 SEHNR, CDR2 FQNEAQ (reference sequence). Losses at the gene ends were 1 base for V and 8 bases for J; bases not matched to a gene: 7. The CDR3 has 15 amino acids. The CDR3 coding sequence is TGTGCCAGCAGCTTAGGGGGACAGCTGTCAGAAAAACTGTTTTTT. Amino acid sequence: CASSLGGQLSEKLFF.

The chain carries TRBV7-9 and TRBJ1-2; D is uncertain. The V gene lost 1 base and the J gene lost 3 bases, with 12 bases spanning the gap. CDR1 is SEHNR and CDR2 is FQNEAQ in the germline V gene (reference sequence). The CDR3 length is 15 residues. The CDR3 region is CASSLVVARDYGYTF. Written as DNA, the CDR3 is TGTGCCAGCAGCTTAGTTGTGGCTCGGGACTATGGCTACACCTTC.

This clonotype has at least ten counts. The rearrangement links TRBV19 to TRBJ2-7; TRBD1 is a possible D gene (5 bases). CDR3 length: 12 amino acids. Germline V gene data show CDR1 as LNHDA and CDR2 as SQIVND (reference sequence). Deletions cut 8 bases from V and 5 bases from J, with 13 bases between. Here the CDR3 DNA reads TGTGCCAGTGGCGTTTGGGGCAACGAGCAGTACTTC. It yields the protein CASGVWGNEQYF.

The chain links TRBV20-1 to TRBJ2-3, with 8 positions matching TRBD2. Germline loops: CDR1 DFQATT, CDR2 SNEGSKA (reference sequence). Trimming took 1 base from V and 4 from J; bases not matched to a gene: 7. This CDR3 has 15 residues. Written as DNA, the CDR3 is TGCAGTGCTAGAGTGGAAGCGGGGGCGGCAGATACGCAGTATTTT. This sequence encodes CSARVEAGAADTQYF.

This clonotype was recorded at least ten times. The CDR3: CAWNFGTSGYNEQFF. In DNA form, the CDR3 reads TGTGCCTGGAACTTCGGGACTAGCGGTTACAATGAGCAGTTCTTC. The chain joins TRBV30 to TRBJ2-1; 11 nucleotides line up with TRBD2. J gave up 4 bases and V 4 bases, and 6 bases lay outside the gene matches. The CDR3 runs to 15 residues. CDR1 is GTSNPN, CDR2 SVGIG, per germline (reference sequence).

In its sample, this clonotype ranks as medium-sized. The V gene is TRBV7-8, the J gene TRBJ2-3; 12 positions match TRBD2. Per the germline V gene, CDR1 is SGHVS and CDR2 is FQNEAQ. The ends lost 5 bases at V and 2 bases at J; junction bases unmatched: 11. The CDR3 covers 18 residues. The chain's CDR3 is CASSPRYGLAGPTDTQYF. CDR3 nucleotides: TGTGCCAGCAGCCCGAGGTACGGACTAGCGGGGCCCACAGATACGCAGTATTTT.

This clonotype was seen a few times. CDR3 bases: TGCAGCGTTGAGGCGGACAGGGGATGGGCAGATACGCAGTATTTT. Protein sequence: CSVEADRGWADTQYF. This chain joins TRBV29-1 and TRBJ2-3; 9 bases map to TRBD1. The germline CDR1 and CDR2 sequences are SQVTM and ANQGSEA. This CDR3 spans 15 amino acids. V lost 3 bases and J lost 4; bases outside the gene matches: 8.

This clonotype came up many times. The rearrangement links TRBV6-2 or TRBV6-3 to TRBJ2-7; no definite D call. Trimming removed 7 bases at V and 3 bases at J, with 19 bases between. The CDR3 has 15 amino acids. The germline V gene encodes CDR1 MNHEY and CDR2 SVGEGT. CDR3 protein: CASTLYPGQVYEQYF. The CDR3 DNA reads TGTGCCAGCACCCTATACCCGGGCCAAGTCTACGAGCAGTACTTC.

Turning to this clonotype: The junction departs from the called germline gene at one end, perhaps through a read error. The rearrangement joins TRBV3-1 to TRBJ2-2; perhaps D is TRBD1 or TRBD2 (5 bases each). CDR1 and CDR2 (germline): LGHDT, YNNKEL (reference sequence). The CDR3 is made up of 14 amino acids. The CDR3 DNA follows: TGTGCCAACAGCCAAGAGGTCAGGGTCGGGGAGCTGCTTTTT. Amino acid sequence: CANSQEVRVGELLF.

The J gene is TRBJ1-6, the V gene TRBV6-2 or TRBV6-3, with D unresolved. This CDR3 region has 12 residues. V lost 4 bases and J 8 bases, leaving 6 bases between the germline ends. Looked up from germline, CDR1 is MNHEY and CDR2 is SVGEGT. The CDR3 region has the DNA TGTGCCAGCAGTTCCGCTTATTCACCCCTCCACTTT. It specifies CASSSAYSPLHF.

V usage is TRBV5-1 and J usage is TRBJ1-1, with D hard to call. This CDR3 is 14 amino acids long. CDR1 is SGHRS and CDR2 is YFSETQ in the germline V gene. Trimming left V 4 bases short and J 1 base short, with 11 bases between. CDR3: CASSIRHSNTEAFF. Here the CDR3 DNA reads TGCGCCAGCAGCATAAGACACTCGAACACTGAAGCTTTCTTT.

The J gene is TRBJ2-7, the V gene TRBV4-1, with TRBD2 matching 12 bases. The trim removed 4 bases at V and 2 bases at J, leaving 3 bases unmatched. CDR1 and CDR2 from the germline V gene are MGHRA and YSYEKL. CDR3 size: 15 residues. This CDR3 is CASSPRLAGAYEQYF. The CDR3 DNA is TGCGCCAGCAGCCCTAGACTAGCGGGGGCCTACGAGCAGTACTTC.

Relative to its sample, this clonotype is medium-sized. The rearrangement joins TRBV3-1 to TRBJ2-3, with 10 bases that match TRBD2. The V segment lost 1 base and the J segment 8 bases; nucleotides outside the gene matches: 9. Germline V CDR1 and CDR2: LGHDT, YNNKEL (reference sequence). There are 16 residues in the CDR3. CDR3 sequence: CASSQVKAGGAGTQYF. The CDR3 region has the DNA TGTGCCAGCAGCCAAGTGAAAGCGGGAGGGGCAGGTACGCAGTATTTT.

This clonotype was seen only once. The chain couples TRBV6-6 to TRBJ1-1, with D possibly matching TRBD1 (5 bases). The CDR3 consists of 10 residues. CDR1 MNHNY and CDR2 SVGAGI come from the germline V gene (reference sequence). V shed 6 bases and J shed 8 bases, with 7 bases lying between them. The CDR3: CASSREEAFF. The DNA of the CDR3 is TGTGCCAGCAGCAGGGAAGAAGCTTTCTTT.

By share of the sample, this clonotype is medium-sized (0.01 to 0.1%). The V gene is TRBV20-1, the J gene TRBJ2-5, with D perhaps TRBD2 (6 bases). The germline V gene has CDR1 DFQATT and CDR2 SNEGSKA (reference sequence). The CDR3 is 14 amino acids. V was pared by 7 bases and J by 4 bases, with 19 bases between. The CDR3 region is CSVFGGEPGETQYF. Written as DNA, the CDR3 is TGCAGTGTTTTCGGGGGAGAGCCAGGAGAGACCCAGTACTTC.

The chain couples TRBV7-3 to TRBJ2-3; 11 nucleotides align to TRBD2. This CDR3 region has 20 residues. With V trimmed by 2 bases and J by 1 base, 14 bases remained unmatched. Germline V gene sequence: CDR1 SGHTA, CDR2 FQGTGA. CDR3 in DNA: TGTGCCAGCAGCTTACCCCCACTAGCGGGAGTAACTGTGGGCACAGATACGCAGTATTTT. Its translation: CASSLPPLAGVTVGTDTQYF.

The rearrangement links TRBV20-1 to TRBJ2-2; D not resolved. The V gene lost 4 bases and the J gene lost 2 bases, with 8 bases spanning the gap. The CDR3 runs 13 residues. Per the germline V gene, CDR1 is DFQATT and CDR2 is SNEGSKA (reference sequence). Here the CDR3 DNA reads TGCAGTGCTATGACTCCTAACACCGGGGAGCTGTTTTTT. Translating gives CSAMTPNTGELFF.